The next 5 T cell receptor beta chains were all read from a single sample in a study of CD8+ T cells in alopecia areata. The authors extracted RNA and reverse transcribed it into cDNA as the sequencing template. TCRdb's copy holds only in-frame clones and misses some; the assay was immunoSEQ multiplex PCR. Here the sample spans around 100,000 clones, around 86% being singletons. Treatment indicated: oral pan-JAK inhibitor, 5-10 mg twice daily. The source material was CD8+ T cells sorted from blood, sampled at roughly week 30, from a patient treated with tofacitinib. These receptors were taken from a human donor with alopecia areata.

The table lists this clone with a count of one. The chain employs TRBV9 and TRBJ1-1; D may be TRBD1 (5 bases). The CDR3 has 14 amino acids. V was clipped by 3 bases and J by 4 bases, with 13 bases between them. CDR1 is SGDLS and CDR2 is YYNGEE in the germline V gene. Written as DNA, the CDR3 is TGTGCCAGCAGCGGACGCTGGGGGACCACTGAAGCTTTCTTT. Translated: CASSGRWGTTEAFF.

This chain links TRBV9 with TRBJ2-7, with 7 bases that match TRBD1. The germline CDR1 and CDR2 sequences are SGDLS and YYNGEE. The CDR3 contains 14 residues. With V trimmed by 3 bases and J by 2 bases, 5 bases remained unmatched. DNA of the CDR3: TGTGCCAGCAGCGACCGGGACAGACCCTACGAGCAGTACTTC. It encodes CASSDRDRPYEQYF.

The chain couples TRBV15 to TRBJ2-1; perhaps TRBD1 as D (6 bases). Looked up from germline, CDR1 is LNHNV and CDR2 is YYDKDF (reference sequence). The CDR3 sequence is 18 residues long. V lost 4 bases and J 6 bases, leaving 25 bases between the germline ends. The CDR3 loop is CATSTATGSQIRFNEQFF. CDR3 nucleotide sequence: TGTGCCACCAGCACCGCGACAGGAAGCCAAATAAGGTTCAATGAGCAGTTCTTC.

This clone was seen a single time. The J gene is TRBJ2-7, the V gene TRBV27; weak D call: TRBD1 (6 bases). The CDR3 length is 14 residues. V was trimmed by 5 bases and J by 2 bases, leaving 13 bases between them. Per the germline V gene, CDR1 is MNHEY and CDR2 is SMNVEV (reference sequence). The CDR3 is CASSPSQGTYEQYF. For the CDR3, the DNA is TGTGCCAGCAGTCCCTCCCAGGGGACCTACGAGCAGTACTTC.

The chain is built from TRBV4-2 and TRBJ2-1, with D perhaps TRBD2 (7 bases). The germline gives CDR1 LGHNA, CDR2 YNFKEQ. The CDR3 is 17 residues long. V lost 0 bases and J 2 bases, leaving 14 bases between the germline ends. The CDR3 bases are TGTGCCAGCAGCCAAGAGGGGGGGGACAACCCCTACAATGAGCAGTTCTTC. Its translation is CASSQEGGDNPYNEQFF.